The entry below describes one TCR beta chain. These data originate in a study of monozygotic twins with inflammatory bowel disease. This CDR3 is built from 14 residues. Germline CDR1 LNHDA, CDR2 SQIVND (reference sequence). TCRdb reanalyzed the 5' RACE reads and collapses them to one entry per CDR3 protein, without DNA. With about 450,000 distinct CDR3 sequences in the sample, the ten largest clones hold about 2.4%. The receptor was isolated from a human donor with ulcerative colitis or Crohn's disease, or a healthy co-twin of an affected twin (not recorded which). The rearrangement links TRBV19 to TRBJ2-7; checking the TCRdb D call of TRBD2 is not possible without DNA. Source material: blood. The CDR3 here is CASSVGLAPNEQYF.